The 18 T cell receptor beta chains in this list originate from one sample, sequenced in a study of PD-1 blockade in classical Hodgkin lymphoma. Each patient's relapse followed autologous stem cell transplantation, and brentuximab vedotin exposure varied. TCRdb's table, derived via immunoSEQ multiplex PCR, lists solely in-frame clones and lacks some. The top ten clones hold roughly a tenth of a sample with around 45,000 clones, roughly 86% of them seen once. Sample: peripheral blood mononuclear cells (PBMCs), taken at baseline. Receptors originate from a human donor with classical Hodgkin lymphoma.

V and J are TRBV19 and TRBJ1-5, with D hard to call. Trimming pared 3 bases from V and 7 bases from J, leaving 13 bases between. The CDR3 extends over 14 amino acids. CDR1 and CDR2 (germline): LNHDA, SQIVND (reference sequence). The CDR3 loop is CASSMLMAGQPQHF. CDR3 bases: TGTGCCAGTAGTATGTTGATGGCGGGCCAGCCCCAGCATTTT.

V gene TRBV7-2 combines with J gene TRBJ2-5, with 10 bases identical to TRBD2. Germline trimming cut 4 bases from V and 5 bases from J; bases unmatched to any gene: 10. This CDR3 is 16 amino acids long. Germline loops: CDR1 SGHTA, CDR2 FQGNSA. The CDR3 DNA reads TGTGCCAGCAGCTCACAACCACTAGCGGGGATGGAGACCCAGTACTTC. Protein: CASSSQPLAGMETQYF.

J is TRBJ2-2 and V is TRBV27; either TRBD1 or TRBD2 may fit D (6 bases each). V lost 5 bases and J 6 bases, leaving 16 bases between the germline ends. Germline-derived CDR1 and CDR2 are MNHEY and SMNVEV (reference sequence). The length of the CDR3 is 15 residues. The CDR3 loop is CASSALGGLAGELFF. CDR3 DNA: TGTGCCAGCAGTGCCCTAGGGGGACTTGCCGGGGAGCTGTTTTTT.

The rearrangement links TRBV25-1 to TRBJ2-6; tentatively, D is TRBD1 (5 bases). V was pared by 7 bases and J by 0 bases, with 16 bases between. The CDR3 is made up of 17 amino acids. Germline values: CDR1 MGHDK, CDR2 SYGVNS. The CDR3 DNA sequence: TGTGCCAGCACAGGGTCGGACACCCGCTCTGGGGCCAACGTCCTGACTTTC. Translation: CASTGSDTRSGANVLTF.

The chain has TRBV7-6 and TRBJ2-1, with D unresolved. The germline CDR1 and CDR2 sequences are SGHVS and FNYEAQ. The CDR3 has 14 amino acids. Trimming pared 5 bases from V and 8 bases from J, leaving 16 bases between. This chain's CDR3 is CASSGSRLLDEQFF. CDR3 nucleotides: TGTGCCAGCAGCGGAAGCAGACTTTTGGATGAGCAGTTCTTC.

This clone is a singleton in its sample. V usage is TRBV4-1 and J usage is TRBJ2-2; D call uncertain. V lost 0 bases and J lost 1, with 6 bases in between. Per germline, CDR1 MGHRA and CDR2 YSYEKL. The CDR3 is 15 residues long. As DNA, the CDR3 is TGCGCCAGCAGCCAAGATAGGGTGAACACCGGGGAGCTGTTTTTT. This translates into CASSQDRVNTGELFF.

The J gene is TRBJ2-4, the V gene TRBV2; unclear D gene. The CDR3 totals 14 residues. V was trimmed by 6 bases and J by 0 bases, leaving 9 bases between them. Germline V gene lookup returns CDR1 SNHLY and CDR2 FYNNEI. This chain's CDR3 is CASRRSLAKNIQYF. CDR3 in DNA: TGTGCCAGCAGAAGGAGTTTAGCCAAAAACATTCAGTACTTC.

The chain carries TRBV29-1 and TRBJ2-1; 9 bases map to TRBD2. CDR1 and CDR2 from the germline V gene are SQVTM and ANQGSEA. This CDR3 contains 14 residues. J was trimmed by 7 bases and V by 7 bases; bases with no gene match: 11. This CDR3 is CSARRAGGPNEQFF. In nucleotides, the CDR3 is TGCAGCGCCCGAAGGGCGGGAGGGCCGAATGAGCAGTTCTTC.

This chain uses TRBV2 with TRBJ1-5; D may be TRBD1 (6 bases). V gave up 6 bases and J gave up 6 bases, with 9 bases separating them. The CDR3 totals 12 residues. Germline values: CDR1 SNHLY, CDR2 FYNNEI. CDR3 sequence reads: CASSEDSQPQHF. CDR3 sequence (DNA): TGTGCCAGCAGCGAGGACAGTCAGCCCCAGCATTTT.

The rearrangement joins TRBV5-4 to TRBJ1-2; 7 bases map to TRBD1. The V segment lost 2 bases and the J segment 6 bases; nucleotides outside the gene matches: 1. The CDR3 loop spans 12 amino acids. Germline CDR1 SGHNT, CDR2 YYREEE (reference sequence). The CDR3 sequence is CASSFDRDGYTF. CDR3 bases: TGTGCCAGCAGCTTTGACAGGGATGGCTACACCTTC.

The chain employs TRBV19 and TRBJ1-5; the match to TRBD1 covers 9 bases. The germline V gene has CDR1 LNHDA and CDR2 SQIVND (reference sequence). The V segment lost 7 bases and the J segment 0 bases; nucleotides outside the gene matches: 13. This CDR3 spans 18 amino acids. The CDR3 sequence: CASNLRDRDRYSNQPQHF. CDR3 sequence (DNA): TGTGCCAGTAACCTCCGGGACAGGGATAGATATAGCAATCAGCCCCAGCATTTT.

This chain joins TRBV7-6 and TRBJ1-3; TRBD1 is a possible D gene (6 bases). Deletions cut 3 bases from V and 1 base from J, with 10 bases between. Germline-derived CDR1 and CDR2 are SGHVS and FNYEAQ. This CDR3 spans 15 amino acids. CDR3 sequence reads: CASSLATGSGNTIYF. In DNA form, the CDR3 reads TGTGCCAGCAGCTTGGCAACAGGGTCTGGAAACACCATATATTTT. Filled out from reference TRBV7-6 and TRBJ1-3, the complete variable domain reads GAGVSQSPRYKVTKRGQDVALRCDPISGHVSLYWYRQALGQGPEFLTYFNYEAQQDKSGLPNDRFSAERPEGSISTLTIQRTEQRDSAMYRCASSLATGSGNTIYFGEGSWLTVV.

The V gene is TRBV27, the J gene TRBJ1-4; D is undetermined. V was shortened by 6 bases and J by 0 bases, with 11 bases between the two germline ends. The CDR3 is 15 residues long. CDR1 and CDR2 from the germline V gene are MNHEY and SMNVEV (reference sequence). CDR3: CASRTWGATNEKLFF. The DNA of the CDR3 is TGTGCCAGCAGAACTTGGGGTGCAACTAATGAAAAACTGTTTTTT. Combining the CDR3 with reference TRBV27 and TRBJ1-4 gives the whole variable domain EAQVTQNPRYLITVTGKKLTVTCSQNMNHEYMSWYRQDPGLGLRQIYYSMNVEVTDKGDVPEGYKVSRKEKRNFPLILESPSPNQTSLYFCASRTWGATNEKLFFGSGTQLSVL.

This clone was observed once. The chain carries TRBV2 and TRBJ2-3; D not resolved. Trimming removed 5 bases at V and 3 bases at J, with 12 bases between. Germline V gives CDR1 SNHLY, CDR2 FYNNEI. This CDR3 contains 14 residues. The CDR3 loop reads CASSPGSPTDTQYF. The CDR3 DNA is TGTGCCAGCAGTCCCGGGTCTCCAACAGATACGCAGTATTTT.

V gene TRBV4-3 combines with J gene TRBJ2-3; TRBD2 matches at 7 bases. Per the germline V gene, CDR1 is LGHNA and CDR2 is YSLEER. With 0 bases clipped from V and 2 bases from J, the junction kept 5 bases outside the gene matches. The CDR3 has 16 residues. CDR3 DNA sequence: TGCGCCAGCAGCCAAGAGCCCCTAGCGGCCACAGATACGCAGTATTTT. It codes for CASSQEPLAATDTQYF.

The chain carries TRBV21-1 and TRBJ1-1; TRBD1 reflects the table's D call only, with no check against the DNA. TRBV21-1 is recorded as a pseudogene. The CDR3 sequence is 15 residues long. In DNA form, the CDR3 reads TGTGCCAGCAGCAAGGACAGGGCGAATAACACTGAAGCTTTCTTT. Amino acids: CASSKDRANNTEAFF.

This clone appeared a single time. The V call is TRBV6-5, the J call TRBJ2-1; the D gene is possibly TRBD1 (5 bases). V was pared by 5 bases and J by 3 bases, with 14 bases between. CDR1 MNHEY and CDR2 SVGAGI come from the germline V gene. There are 15 residues in the CDR3. The CDR3 DNA reads TGTGCCAGCAGTAAAACCCAGGACATCTACAATGAGCAGTTCTTC. Its protein product is CASSKTQDIYNEQFF.

The rearrangement joins TRBV5-1 to TRBJ2-3; either TRBD1 or TRBD2 may supply D (5 bases each). Germline V gene sequence: CDR1 SGHRS, CDR2 YFSETQ. This CDR3 region has 15 residues. Between the trimmed V and J ends, which lost 0 bases and 2 bases, there was a span of 10 bases. The CDR3 region is CASSLAGTFTDTQYF. In DNA form, the CDR3 reads TGCGCCAGCAGCTTGGCTGGGACCTTCACAGATACGCAGTATTTT.